Listed below are T cell receptor beta chains from one sample, sequenced in a study of early T cells in non-severe SARS-CoV-2 infection. TCRdb fed the 5' RACE reads into MiXCR, producing one record per CDR3 protein. The sample lists about 110,000 distinct CDR3 sequences, 10% to 15% occurring once. The sequencing used whole blood, collected at baseline. Receptors were obtained from an adult who was a healthcare worker with PCR-confirmed SARS-CoV-2 infection or an uninfected control (not recorded which). Each CDR3 is given with its conserved first and last residue. D genes are given only for firm matches. Part of the rows lack a size; the others show once, few, many or a class for expanded clones.

j_call clone_size v_call d_call cdr3_nt cdr3_aa
TRBJ1-4 many TRBV20-1 - TGCAGTGCTAGAGATGGTGACGGTGCAACTAATGAAAAACTGTTTTTT CSARDGDGATNEKLFF
TRBJ2-7 - TRBV28 - TGTGCCAGCAGCCGGGCCCTAGGGGAGCAGTACTTC CASSRALGEQYF
TRBJ1-1 - TRBV18 - TGTGCCAGCACACAAATCGGCAGGAACACTGAAGCTTTCTTT CASTQIGRNTEAFF
TRBJ1-2 few TRBV19 TRBD1 TGTGCCAGTAGGATCGGGACAGCCTATGGCTACACCTTC CASRIGTAYGYTF
TRBJ2-3 few TRBV5-1 - TGCGCCAGCAGCTTGATTGTAGATCCTAGACATACGCAGTATTTT CASSLIVDPRHTQYF
TRBJ2-3 - TRBV5-1 - TGCGCCAGCAGCTTTGGGCAGGTAGCAGATACGCAGTATTTT CASSFGQVADTQYF
TRBJ1-5 few TRBV6-6 - TGTGCCAGCAGTTCAGGACGGTCTAGCAATCAGCCCCAGCATTTT CASSSGRSSNQPQHF
TRBJ2-2 - TRBV2 TRBD1 TGTGCCAGCGGGGAGGGACAGGGGGCCACCGGGGAGCTGTTTTTT CASGEGQGATGELFF
TRBJ1-1 many TRBV7-3 - TGTGCCAGCAGCGAGGGACAGAACACTGAAGCTTTCTTT CASSEGQNTEAFF
TRBJ2-7 - TRBV12-3/TRBV12-4 - TGTGCCAGCAGTTTCGGACTGTCGCACTACGAGCAGTACTTC CASSFGLSHYEQYF
TRBJ2-1 few TRBV24-1 TRBD1 TGTGCCACCAGTGATTTAACAGGGGACTACAATGAGCAGTTCTTC CATSDLTGDYNEQFF
TRBJ1-5 - TRBV27 TRBD1 TGTGCCAGCAGGGCAGACAGGGGAAATCAGCCCCAGCATTTT CASRADRGNQPQHF
TRBJ1-1 many TRBV12-5 TRBD1 TGTGCTAGTGGTCTCGGGACAGGGGGTAGGACTGAAGCTTTCTTT CASGLGTGGRTEAFF
TRBJ1-6 many TRBV28 TRBD1 TGTGCCAGCAGTTCGACAGGGGATAATTCACCCCTCCACTTT CASSSTGDNSPLHF
TRBJ1-5 few TRBV20-1 - TGCAGTGCTAGAGGGGTGGGCACGTCTGGGCCCCAGCATTTT CSARGVGTSGPQHF
TRBJ2-1 - TRBV6-5 TRBD1 TGTGTAGCGGGACAGGGGGTCTACAATGAGCAGTTCTTC CVAGQGVYNEQFF
TRBJ1-1 - TRBV20-1 - TGCAGTGCTAGGAGCAGAGTTGAAGCTTTCTTT CSARSRVEAFF
TRBJ2-1 few TRBV24-1 TRBD1 TGTGCCACCAGTGAGGCAGGGACAGGGTCCTACAATGAGCAGTTCTTC CATSEAGTGSYNEQFF
TRBJ2-2 once TRBV5-1 - TGCGCCAGCAGCCGGACGGGACAAGCCGGGGAGCTGTTTTTT CASSRTGQAGELFF
TRBJ2-1 - TRBV12-3/TRBV12-4 - TGTGCCAGCAGTTTGAACGGAAACTACAATGAGCAGTTCTTC CASSLNGNYNEQFF
TRBJ2-3 few TRBV3-1 TRBD1 TGTGCCAGCAGCCGGAGACAGGGGGCAACAGATACGCAGTATTTT CASSRRQGATDTQYF
TRBJ2-3 few TRBV14 - TGTGCCAGCAGCCAAGGGACCAGGACGGACAATACGCAGTATTTT CASSQGTRTDNTQYF
TRBJ1-1 few TRBV18 TRBD1 TGTGCCAGCTCACCACCGGCAACAGGGGGGAGTAACACTGAAGCTTTCTTT CASSPPATGGSNTEAFF
TRBJ2-7 - TRBV7-2 - TGTGCCAGCAAGAAGGATCCCACCAACGAGCAGTACTTC CASKKDPTNEQYF
TRBJ1-5 - TRBV12-3/TRBV12-4 - TGTGCCAGCAGTTTAGACACCCCGGATCAGCCCCAGCATTTT CASSLDTPDQPQHF
TRBJ2-7 few TRBV29-1 TRBD1 TGCAGCGTTGTCCGGGACAGGGGTACCTACGAGCAGTACTTC CSVVRDRGTYEQYF
TRBJ2-1 few TRBV5-1 - TGCGCCAGCAGCTTGGCGGCAGCCAACAATGAGCAGTTCTTC CASSLAAANNEQFF
TRBJ2-7 many TRBV4-2 TRBD1 TGTGCCAGCAGCCAAGGAGCGACAGGGGGCCACGAGCAGTACTTC CASSQGATGGHEQYF
TRBJ2-3 - TRBV28 - TGTGCCAGCAGTTTTCCCCCGCGGACAGATACGCAGTATTTT CASSFPPRTDTQYF
TRBJ1-1 - TRBV2 - TGTGCCAGCAGGGGACTGATTCGAGGAAGCACTGAAGCTTTCTTT CASRGLIRGSTEAFF
TRBJ1-5 many TRBV20-1 - TGCAGTGCTAGTGATCAGGGCGGCCAGCCCCAGCATTTT CSASDQGGQPQHF
TRBJ2-1 few TRBV7-8 TRBD2 TGTGCCAGCAGACGGGGGGACTCCCAGATAAATGAGCAGTTCTTC CASRRGDSQINEQFF
TRBJ1-3 few TRBV16 - TGTGCCAGCAGCCAATTGATCCGGAGCTCTGGAAACACCATATATTTT CASSQLIRSSGNTIYF
TRBJ2-3 - TRBV6-1 - TGTGCCAGCAGGGGCAGCCTAGAGGATACGCAGTATTTT CASRGSLEDTQYF
TRBJ1-2 few TRBV28 TRBD1 TGTGCCAGCAGTTTGTCCGGGACAGGCCGATCGCTATATGGCTACACCTTC CASSLSGTGRSLYGYTF
TRBJ1-6 - TRBV20-1 - TGCAGTGCTAGAGAGGCAGGGACTAATAATTCACCCCTCCACTTT CSAREAGTNNSPLHF
TRBJ2-2 many TRBV6-6 - TGTGCCAGCAGTTATTCCCTCACCGGGGAGCTGTTTTTT CASSYSLTGELFF
TRBJ1-2 many TRBV27 TRBD1 TGTGCCAGCAGTTTAGGTCCCCAGGGGGCGAGAGAGGGCTACACCTTC CASSLGPQGAREGYTF
TRBJ1-2 few TRBV19 TRBD1 TGTGCCAGCCAAAGGACGGGACAGGGGAACTATGGCTACACCTTC CASQRTGQGNYGYTF
TRBJ2-5 many TRBV6-5 - TGTGCCAGCAGTTTGGGGTTTGGAGAGACCCAGTACTTC CASSLGFGETQYF
TRBJ2-5 - TRBV20-1 TRBD2 TGCAGTGCTAGAGATTTAGGACTAGGTGCGGTGACCCAGTACTTC CSARDLGLGAVTQYF
TRBJ2-7 few TRBV24-1 - TGTGCCACCAGTGATTTGGGGTACGAGCAGTACTTC CATSDLGYEQYF
TRBJ2-5 few TRBV6-2/TRBV6-3 - TGTGCCAGCAGTTACCCCCCAGACATGAGGCCGTTGGGGACCCAGTACTTC CASSYPPDMRPLGTQYF
TRBJ1-5 many TRBV20-1 - TGCAGTGCTGGGGACGGAGAGTATCAGCCCCAGCATTTT CSAGDGEYQPQHF
TRBJ2-3 few TRBV3-1 TRBD2 TGTGCCAGCAGCCAAGAGGGTAGCGGGGGTACAGATACGCAGTATTTT CASSQEGSGGTDTQYF
TRBJ2-7 - TRBV7-2 - TGTGCCAGCAGCTTACTCTCAGGGAAAATCGTCGAGCAGTACTTC CASSLLSGKIVEQYF
TRBJ2-3 many TRBV5-1 - TGCGCCAGCAGCTTGGCCCAGCATGCAGATACGCAGTATTTT CASSLAQHADTQYF
TRBJ1-2 - TRBV12-3/TRBV12-4 - TGTGCCAGCACCCCCGCCTACTATGGCTACACCTTC CASTPAYYGYTF
TRBJ2-1 - TRBV27 TRBD1 TGTGCCAGCAGTCCCGAGGCTGGGACAGGGGAGTTCTTC CASSPEAGTGEFF